This T cell receptor beta chain was captured in a study of cytotoxic CD8 clonotypes in ibrutinib-treated CLL. Study summary: Once treatment had gone on for a median of around eleven months, range 6 to 36, response samples were drawn. Sample averages reached around 270,000 productive templates and 94,082 productive rearrangements.

This table comes from immunoSEQ multiplex PCR, and its TCRdb copy is limited to in-frame clones, with some not included. Of some 81,000 clones listed, roughly 77% are singletons. The V gene's germline CDR1 is MNHNY and CDR2 SVGAGI (reference sequence). V lost 7 bases to trimming and J lost 1 base, with 11 bases between them. There are 13 residues in the CDR3. The sequence was obtained from a human donor with chronic lymphocytic leukemia. V and J are TRBV6-6 and TRBJ2-7; tentatively, D is TRBD2 (5 bases). Material: PBMCs, obtained after 12 months of ibrutinib treatment. In DNA form, the CDR3 reads TGTGCCAGCACGGGTCGAGGGTCCTACGAGCAGTACTTC. This codes for CASTGRGSYEQYF.